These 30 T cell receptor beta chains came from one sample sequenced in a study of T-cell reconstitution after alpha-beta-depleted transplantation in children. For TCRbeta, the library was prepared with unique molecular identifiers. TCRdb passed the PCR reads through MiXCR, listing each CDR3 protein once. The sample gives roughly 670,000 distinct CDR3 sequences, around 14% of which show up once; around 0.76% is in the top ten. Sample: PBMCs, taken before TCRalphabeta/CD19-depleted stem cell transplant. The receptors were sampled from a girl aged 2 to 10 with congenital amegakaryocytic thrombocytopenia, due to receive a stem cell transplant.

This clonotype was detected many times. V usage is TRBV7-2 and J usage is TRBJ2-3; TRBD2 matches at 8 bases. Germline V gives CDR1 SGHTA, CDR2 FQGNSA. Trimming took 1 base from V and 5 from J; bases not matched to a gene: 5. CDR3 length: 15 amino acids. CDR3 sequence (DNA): TGTGCCAGCAGCTTAGTGGCGGGAGGTGTAGATACGCAGTATTTT. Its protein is CASSLVAGGVDTQYF.

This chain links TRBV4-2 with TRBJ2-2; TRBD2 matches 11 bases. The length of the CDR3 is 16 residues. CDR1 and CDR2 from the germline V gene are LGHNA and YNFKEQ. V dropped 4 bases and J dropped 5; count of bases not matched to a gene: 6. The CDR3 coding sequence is TGTGCCAGCAGCCTTCCTAGCGGGGGGTTGACCGGGGAGCTGTTTTTT. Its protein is CASSLPSGGLTGELFF.

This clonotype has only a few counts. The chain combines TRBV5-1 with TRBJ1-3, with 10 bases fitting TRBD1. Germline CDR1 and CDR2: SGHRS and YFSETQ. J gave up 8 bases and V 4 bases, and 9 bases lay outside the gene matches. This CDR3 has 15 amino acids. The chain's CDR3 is CASSELTGGRDTIYF. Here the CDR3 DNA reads TGCGCCAGCAGCGAACTGACAGGGGGCCGGGACACCATATATTTT.

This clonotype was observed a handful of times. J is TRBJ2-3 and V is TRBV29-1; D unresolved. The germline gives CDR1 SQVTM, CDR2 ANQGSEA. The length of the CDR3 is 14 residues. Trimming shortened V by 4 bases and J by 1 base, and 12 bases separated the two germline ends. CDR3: CSVGSLYGTDTQYF. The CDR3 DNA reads TGCAGCGTTGGTTCCTTGTATGGCACAGATACGCAGTATTTT.

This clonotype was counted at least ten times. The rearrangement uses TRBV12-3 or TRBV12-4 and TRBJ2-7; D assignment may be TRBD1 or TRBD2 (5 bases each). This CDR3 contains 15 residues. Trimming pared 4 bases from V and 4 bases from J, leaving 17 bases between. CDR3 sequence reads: CASSYGTTRKYEQYF. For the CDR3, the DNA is TGTGCCAGCAGTTACGGGACCACAAGAAAATACGAGCAGTACTTC.

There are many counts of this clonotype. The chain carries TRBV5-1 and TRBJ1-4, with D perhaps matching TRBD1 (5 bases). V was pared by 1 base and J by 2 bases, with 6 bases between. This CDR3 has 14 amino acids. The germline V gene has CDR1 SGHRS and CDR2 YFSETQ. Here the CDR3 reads CASSLWGTNEKLFF. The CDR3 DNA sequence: TGCGCCAGCAGCTTGTGGGGCACTAATGAAAAACTGTTTTTT.

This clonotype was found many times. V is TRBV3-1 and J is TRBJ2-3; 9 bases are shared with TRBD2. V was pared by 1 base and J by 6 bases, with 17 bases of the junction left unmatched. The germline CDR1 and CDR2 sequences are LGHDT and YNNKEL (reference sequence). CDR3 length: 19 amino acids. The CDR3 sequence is CASSQAPATAGGPSDTQYF. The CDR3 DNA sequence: TGTGCCAGCAGCCAAGCCCCCGCGACAGCGGGAGGACCATCTGATACGCAGTATTTT.

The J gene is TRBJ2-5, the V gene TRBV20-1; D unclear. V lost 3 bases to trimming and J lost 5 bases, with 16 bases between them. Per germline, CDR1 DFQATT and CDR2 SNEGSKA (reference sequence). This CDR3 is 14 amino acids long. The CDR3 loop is CSASSLLFGETQYF. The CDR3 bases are TGCAGTGCTAGCTCACTCCTATTCGGTGAGACCCAGTACTTC.

The CDR3 spells CASSPRGAGTGGLASSYNEQFF. The CDR3 nucleotides are TGTGCCAGCAGTCCTAGGGGGGCCGGGACAGGGGGTCTTGCGAGCTCCTACAATGAGCAGTTCTTC. The gene calls are TRBV6-2 or TRBV6-3 and TRBJ2-1; 11 positions match TRBD1. CDR1 is MNHEY, CDR2 SVGEGT, per germline. J gave up 0 bases and V 5 bases, and 21 bases lay outside the gene matches. The CDR3 contains 22 residues.

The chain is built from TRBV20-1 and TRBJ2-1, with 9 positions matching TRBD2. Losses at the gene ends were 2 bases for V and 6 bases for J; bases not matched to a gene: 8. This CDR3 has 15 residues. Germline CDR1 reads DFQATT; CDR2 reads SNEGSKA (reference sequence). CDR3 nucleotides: TGCAGTGCTAGAAGTAGGACTAGCGCGGTCAATGAGCAGTTCTTC. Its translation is CSARSRTSAVNEQFF.

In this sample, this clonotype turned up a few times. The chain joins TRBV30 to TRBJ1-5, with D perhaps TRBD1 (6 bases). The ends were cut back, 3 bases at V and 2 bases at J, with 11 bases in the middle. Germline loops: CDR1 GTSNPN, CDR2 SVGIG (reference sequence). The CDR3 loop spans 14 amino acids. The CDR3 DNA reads TGTGCCTGGAGACAGGGTTTTGGCAATCAGCCCCAGCATTTT. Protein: CAWRQGFGNQPQHF. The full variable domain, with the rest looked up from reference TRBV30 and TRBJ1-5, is SQTIHQWPATLVQPVGSPLSLECTVEGTSNPNLYWYRQAAGRGLQLLFYSVGIGQISSEVPQNLSASRPQDRQFILSSKKLLLSDSGFYLCAWRQGFGNQPQHFGDGTRLSIL.

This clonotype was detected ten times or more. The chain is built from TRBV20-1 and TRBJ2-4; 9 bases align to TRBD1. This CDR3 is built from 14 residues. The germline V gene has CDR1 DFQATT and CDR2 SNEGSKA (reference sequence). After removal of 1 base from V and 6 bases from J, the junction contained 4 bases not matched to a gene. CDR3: CSARGQGVPNIQYF. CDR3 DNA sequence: TGCAGTGCTAGAGGACAGGGGGTACCAAACATTCAGTACTTC.

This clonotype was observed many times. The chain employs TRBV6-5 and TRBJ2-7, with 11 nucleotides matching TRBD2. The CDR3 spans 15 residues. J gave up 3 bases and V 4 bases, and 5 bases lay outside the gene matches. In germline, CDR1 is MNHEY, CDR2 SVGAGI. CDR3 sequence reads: CASSSPGTSGYEQYF. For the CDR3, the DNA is TGTGCCAGCAGTTCCCCGGGGACTAGCGGCTACGAGCAGTACTTC.

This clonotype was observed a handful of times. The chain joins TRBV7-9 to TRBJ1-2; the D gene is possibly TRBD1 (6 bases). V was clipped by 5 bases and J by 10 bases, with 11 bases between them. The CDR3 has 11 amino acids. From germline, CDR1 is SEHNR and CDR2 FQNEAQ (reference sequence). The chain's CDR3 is CASSPRTDYTF. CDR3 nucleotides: TGTGCCAGCAGCCCCCGGACAGACTACACCTTC.

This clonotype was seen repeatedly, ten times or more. The CDR3 DNA is TGTGCCAGCAGAGATAACCCGGGACAGGCTTCCTACGAGCAGTACTTC. It encodes CASRDNPGQASYEQYF. The rearrangement links TRBV28 to TRBJ2-7; 8 bases fit TRBD1. The germline gives CDR1 MDHEN, CDR2 SYDVKM. The CDR3 is made up of 16 amino acids. The V and J ends lost 6 bases and 1 base, in that order; junction bases with no gene match: 11.

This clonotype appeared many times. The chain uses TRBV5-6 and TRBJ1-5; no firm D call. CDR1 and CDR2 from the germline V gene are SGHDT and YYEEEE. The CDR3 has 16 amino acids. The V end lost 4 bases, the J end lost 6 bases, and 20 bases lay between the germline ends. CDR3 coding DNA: TGTGCCAGCAGCACCAATACGGGGATGTCGGGTCAGCCCCAGCATTTT. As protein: CASSTNTGMSGQPQHF.

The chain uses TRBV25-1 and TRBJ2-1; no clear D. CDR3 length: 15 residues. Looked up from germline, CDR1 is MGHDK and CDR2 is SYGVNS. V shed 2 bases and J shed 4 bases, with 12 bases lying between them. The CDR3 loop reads CASSEGVRDYNEQFF. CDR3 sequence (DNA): TGTGCCAGCAGTGAAGGTGTCAGAGATTACAATGAGCAGTTCTTC.

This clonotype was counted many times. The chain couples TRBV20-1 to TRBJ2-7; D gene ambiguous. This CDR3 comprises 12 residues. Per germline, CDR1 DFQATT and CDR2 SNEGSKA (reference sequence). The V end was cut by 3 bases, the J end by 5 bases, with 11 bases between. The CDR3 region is CSASPGFHEQYF. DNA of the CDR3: TGCAGTGCTAGTCCCGGGTTCCACGAGCAGTACTTC.

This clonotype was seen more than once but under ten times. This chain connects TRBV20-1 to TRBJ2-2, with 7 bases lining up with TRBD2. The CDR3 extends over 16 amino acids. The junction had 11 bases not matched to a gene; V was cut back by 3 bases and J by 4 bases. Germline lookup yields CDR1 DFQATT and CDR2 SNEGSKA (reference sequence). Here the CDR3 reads CSASFGTGGRTGELFF. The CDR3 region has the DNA TGCAGTGCTAGCTTCGGAACGGGAGGACGCACCGGGGAGCTGTTTTTT.

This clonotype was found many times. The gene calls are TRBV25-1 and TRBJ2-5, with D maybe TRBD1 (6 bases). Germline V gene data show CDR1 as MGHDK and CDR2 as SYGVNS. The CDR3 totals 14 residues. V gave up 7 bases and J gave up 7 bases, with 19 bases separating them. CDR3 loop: CASTPRQAPVTQYF. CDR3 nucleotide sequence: TGTGCCAGCACTCCCCGACAGGCTCCCGTGACCCAGTACTTC.

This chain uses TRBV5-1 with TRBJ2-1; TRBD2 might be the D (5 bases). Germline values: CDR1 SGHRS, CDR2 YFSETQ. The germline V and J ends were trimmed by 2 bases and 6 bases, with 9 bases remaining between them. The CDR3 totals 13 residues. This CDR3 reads CASSFDLANEQFF. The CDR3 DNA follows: TGCGCCAGCAGCTTTGATCTAGCCAATGAGCAGTTCTTC.

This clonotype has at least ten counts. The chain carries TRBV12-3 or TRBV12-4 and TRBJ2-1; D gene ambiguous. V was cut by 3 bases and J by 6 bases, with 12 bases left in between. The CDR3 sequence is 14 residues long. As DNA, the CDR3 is TGTGCCAGCAGTTTGCAGGAATCAGGCAATGAGCAGTTCTTC. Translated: CASSLQESGNEQFF.

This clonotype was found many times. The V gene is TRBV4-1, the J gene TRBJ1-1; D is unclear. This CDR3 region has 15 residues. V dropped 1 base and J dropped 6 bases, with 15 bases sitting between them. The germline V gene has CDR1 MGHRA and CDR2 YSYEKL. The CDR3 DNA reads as TGCGCCAGCAGCCAAGTGGTCGAGGGTCGAGCTGAAGCTTTCTTT. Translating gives CASSQVVEGRAEAFF.

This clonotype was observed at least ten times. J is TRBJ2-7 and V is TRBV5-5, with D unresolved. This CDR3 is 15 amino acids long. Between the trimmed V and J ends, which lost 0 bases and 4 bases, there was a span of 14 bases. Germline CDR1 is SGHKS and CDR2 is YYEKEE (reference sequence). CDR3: CASSLETRKVYEQYF. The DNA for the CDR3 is TGTGCCAGCAGCTTGGAAACACGGAAGGTTTACGAGCAGTACTTC.

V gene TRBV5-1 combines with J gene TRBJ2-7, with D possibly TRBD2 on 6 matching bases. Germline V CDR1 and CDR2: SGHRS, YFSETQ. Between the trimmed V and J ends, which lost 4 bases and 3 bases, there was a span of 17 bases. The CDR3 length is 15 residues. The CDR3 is CASSPRPRGSYEQYF. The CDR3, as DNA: TGCGCCAGCAGCCCACGCCCGCGGGGTAGCTACGAGCAGTACTTC.

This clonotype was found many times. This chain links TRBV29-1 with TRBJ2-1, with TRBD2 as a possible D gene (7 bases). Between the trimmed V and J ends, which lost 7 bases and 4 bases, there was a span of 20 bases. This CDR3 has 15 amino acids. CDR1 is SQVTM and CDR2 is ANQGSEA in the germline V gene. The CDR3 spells CSASSQGAGYNEQFF. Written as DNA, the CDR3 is TGCAGCGCGTCTTCACAGGGAGCGGGGTACAATGAGCAGTTCTTC.

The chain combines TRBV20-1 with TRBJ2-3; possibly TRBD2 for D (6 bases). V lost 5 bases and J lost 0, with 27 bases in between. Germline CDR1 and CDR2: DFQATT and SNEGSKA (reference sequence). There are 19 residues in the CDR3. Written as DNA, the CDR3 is TGCAGTGCTCGGGGGTGGGGCCTAGCCCATGGGGGTAGCACAGATACGCAGTATTTT. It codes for CSARGWGLAHGGSTDTQYF.

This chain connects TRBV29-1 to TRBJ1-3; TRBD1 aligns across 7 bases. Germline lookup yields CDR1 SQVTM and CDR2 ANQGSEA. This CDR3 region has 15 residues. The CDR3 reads CNVLRQGLNGNTIYF. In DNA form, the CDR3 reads TGCAACGTCCTGCGACAGGGTTTGAATGGAAACACCATATATTTT.

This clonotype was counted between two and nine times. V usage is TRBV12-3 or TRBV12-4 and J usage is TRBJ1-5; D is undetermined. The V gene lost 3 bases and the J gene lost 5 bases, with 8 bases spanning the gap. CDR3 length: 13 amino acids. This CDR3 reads CASSFGLYQPQHF. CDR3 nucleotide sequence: TGTGCCAGCAGTTTTGGGTTATATCAGCCCCAGCATTTT.

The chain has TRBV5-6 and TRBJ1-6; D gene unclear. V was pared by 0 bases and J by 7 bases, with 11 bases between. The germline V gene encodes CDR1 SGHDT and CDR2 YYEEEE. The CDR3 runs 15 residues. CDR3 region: CASSLDRGINSPLHF. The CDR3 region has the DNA TGTGCCAGCAGCTTGGATCGGGGAATCAATTCACCCCTCCACTTT.